Listed here is a single TCR beta chain. Its matching antigen is unknown. At the time of sampling, donors were nominally healthy, though unrecorded immune exposures were likely. The CDR3 extends over 16 amino acids. The V gene lost 0 bases and the J gene lost 5 bases, with 16 bases spanning the gap. Germline CDR1 SEHNR, CDR2 FQNEAQ (reference sequence). The data belong to a study of cytomegalovirus exposure and HLA in healthy donors. On the study more broadly: An early release of data contained about 85 million unique TCRs, which came from HLA-typed donors.

General study results and limits: An analysis that came later showed most CMV-associated TCR beta chains appearing HLA-restricted.

60 Vbeta and 13 Jbeta primers were used in PCR. Sequenced by immunoSEQ multiplex PCR; TCRdb stores in-frame clones only, minus some. In the table there are over 85,000 clones, around four fifths of which are singletons. The source of this sequence is a middle-aged man in good health and CMV-seronegative. Material: PBMCs. V usage is TRBV7-9 and J usage is TRBJ2-5, with D uncertain. CDR3 amino acids: CASSLADFPLTETQYF. CDR3 sequence (DNA): TGTGCCAGCAGCTTAGCCGACTTCCCCCTCACGGAGACCCAGTACTTC.